This T cell receptor (beta chain) was retrieved from a study of T cell repertoires in cytomegalovirus infection. The overall study: It can be stated that public TCR beta signatures indicated CMV infection as well as a matching HLA type.

Overall study results and limits: HLA-C-restricted TCR beta clonotypes specific for CMV led the ex vivo response.

This clonotype came up a few times. The antigen remains unidentified. This CDR3 is built from 13 residues. Looked up from germline, CDR1 is SGHVS and CDR2 is FNYEAQ. V lost 5 bases, J lost 7 bases, and 7 bases stayed unmatched. MiXCR was run by TCRdb on the reads, yielding one entry per CDR3 protein. The sample records a few hundred thousand distinct CDR3 sequences, under 45% being singletons. Specimen: cultured PBMCs, collected from culture after CMV antigen stimulation. The receptor was isolated from a human donor in good health (CMV status not recorded). Some clones in this sample may be carry-over from other donors' samples. The V gene is TRBV7-6, the J gene TRBJ2-5; 7 bases fit TRBD1. CDR3 loop: CASSQTGSGTQYF. In nucleotides, the CDR3 is TGTGCCAGCAGCCAGACAGGGTCGGGGACCCAGTACTTC.